Included here is one TCR beta chain sequence, with context. Sequencing was performed with immunoSEQ multiplex PCR; in TCRdb, only in-frame clones are kept and a portion is missing. The sample has 45,000 to 55,000 clones; around 93% are singletons. The germline V gene has CDR1 LNHDA and CDR2 SQIVND (reference sequence). V was pared by 1 base and J by 6 bases, with 6 bases of the junction left unmatched. The CDR3 has 17 amino acids. The data derive from a study of T cell changes during pregnancy in multiple sclerosis. Sequenced here: peripheral blood, sampled after pregnancy. The rearrangement links TRBV19 to TRBJ2-1, with TRBD2 matching 13 bases. The clonotype comes from a female donor with multiple sclerosis, enrolled in a pregnancy study. The CDR3 DNA follows: TGTGCCAGTAGTATAGGACTAGCGGGGGGCCGGGGCAATGAGCAGTTCTTC. It specifies CASSIGLAGGRGNEQFF.